This TCR beta chain was sequenced during a study of CD8+CD57+ T cells in acquired aplastic anemia. Template material for TCR beta VDJ and CDR3 profiling consisted of genomic DNA. MiXCR, run by TCRdb on the reads, gives a single entry per CDR3 protein. This sample has around 180,000 distinct CDR3 sequences, with 64% found just once. This clonotype has more than one count but fewer than ten. Its specificity is not known. Study observations and caveats: Patients showed no significant difference from controls in CD8+ Simpson's diversity. Both patients and controls carried the same twenty-nine CD8+ CDR3 sequences.

The TCR comes from a human donor with severe aplastic anemia or a healthy control (not recorded which). The specimen was sorted CD4+, CD8+, or CD8+CD57+ T cells (not recorded which) from PBMCs.

The CDR3 nucleotides read TGTGCCAGCGGAGGGTTTCGCTATGGCTACACCTTC. This gives the protein CASGGFRYGYTF. The chain joins TRBV7-6 to TRBJ1-2, with D unresolved. Trimming left V 8 bases short and J 4 bases short, with 11 bases between. Germline values: CDR1 SGHVS, CDR2 FNYEAQ. The CDR3 covers 12 residues.